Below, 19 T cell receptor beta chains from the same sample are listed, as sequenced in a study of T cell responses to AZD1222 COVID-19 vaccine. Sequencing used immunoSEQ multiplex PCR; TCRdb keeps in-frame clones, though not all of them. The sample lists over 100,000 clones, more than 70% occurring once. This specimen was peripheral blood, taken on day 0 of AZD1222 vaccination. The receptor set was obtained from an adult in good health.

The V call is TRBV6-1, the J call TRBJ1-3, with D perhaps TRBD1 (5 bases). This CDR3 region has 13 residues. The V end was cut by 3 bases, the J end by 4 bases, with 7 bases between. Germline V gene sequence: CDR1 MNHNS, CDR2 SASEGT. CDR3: CASSENRGNTIYF. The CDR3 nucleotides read TGTGCCAGCAGTGAGAACAGGGGAAACACCATATATTTT.

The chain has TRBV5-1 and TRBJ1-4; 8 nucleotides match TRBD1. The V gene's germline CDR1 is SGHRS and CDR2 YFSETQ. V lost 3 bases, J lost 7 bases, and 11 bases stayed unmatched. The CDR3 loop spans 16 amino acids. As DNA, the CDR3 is TGCGCCAGCAGCTCAGACCAGGGGGCTGAAGGTGAAAAACTGTTTTTT. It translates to CASSSDQGAEGEKLFF.

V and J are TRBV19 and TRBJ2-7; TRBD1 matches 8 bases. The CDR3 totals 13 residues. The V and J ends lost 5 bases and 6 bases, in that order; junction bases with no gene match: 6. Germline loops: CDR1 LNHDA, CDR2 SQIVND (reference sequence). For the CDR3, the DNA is TGTGCCAGTAGTGCCGGGACAGGTAGCGAGCAGTACTTC. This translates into CASSAGTGSEQYF.

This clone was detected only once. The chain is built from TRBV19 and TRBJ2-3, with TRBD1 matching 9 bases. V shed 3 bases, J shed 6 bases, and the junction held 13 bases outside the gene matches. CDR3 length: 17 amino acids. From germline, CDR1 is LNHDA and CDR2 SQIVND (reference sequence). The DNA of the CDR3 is TGTGCCAGTAGTATGCTCCCGGGACAGGGTCTTTGGGATACGCAGTATTTT. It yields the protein CASSMLPGQGLWDTQYF.

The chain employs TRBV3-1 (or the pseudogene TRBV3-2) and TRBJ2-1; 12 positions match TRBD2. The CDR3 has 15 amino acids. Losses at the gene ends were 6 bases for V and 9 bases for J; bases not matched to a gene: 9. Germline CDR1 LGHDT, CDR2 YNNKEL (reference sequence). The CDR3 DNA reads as TGTGCCAGCAGTTCTAGCGGGGGGGCGAGGAGTGAGCAGTTCTTC. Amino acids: CASSSSGGARSEQFF.

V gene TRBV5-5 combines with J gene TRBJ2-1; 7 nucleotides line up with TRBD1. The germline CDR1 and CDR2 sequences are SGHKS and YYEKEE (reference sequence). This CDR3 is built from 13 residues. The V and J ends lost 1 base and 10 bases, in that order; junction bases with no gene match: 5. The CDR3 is CASSLYRGKEQFF. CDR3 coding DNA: TGTGCCAGCAGCTTGTACAGGGGCAAAGAGCAGTTCTTC. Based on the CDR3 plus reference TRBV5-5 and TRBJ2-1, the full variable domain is DAGVTQSPTHLIKTRGQQVTLRCSPISGHKSVSWYQQVLGQGPQFIFQYYEKEERGRGNFPDRFSARQFPNYSSELNVNALLLGDSALYLCASSLYRGKEQFFGPGTRLTVL.

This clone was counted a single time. The CDR3 region has the DNA TGTGCCACCAGTGACAGCCTAGCGGGAGTCAACAATGAGCAGTTCTTC. Translated, it gives CATSDSLAGVNNEQFF. The chain joins TRBV24-1 to TRBJ2-1; 10 bases are a match to TRBD2. Germline CDR1 reads KGHDR; CDR2 reads SFDVKD. The V segment lost 4 bases and the J segment 5 bases; nucleotides outside the gene matches: 7. The CDR3 totals 16 residues.

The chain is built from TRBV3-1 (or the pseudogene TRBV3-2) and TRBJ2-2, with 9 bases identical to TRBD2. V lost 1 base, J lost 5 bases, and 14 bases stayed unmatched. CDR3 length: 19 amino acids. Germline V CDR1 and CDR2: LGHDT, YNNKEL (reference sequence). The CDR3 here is CASSQVRTRGGAYTGELFF. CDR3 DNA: TGTGCCAGCAGCCAAGTTCGGACTCGCGGGGGGGCGTATACCGGGGAGCTGTTTTTT.

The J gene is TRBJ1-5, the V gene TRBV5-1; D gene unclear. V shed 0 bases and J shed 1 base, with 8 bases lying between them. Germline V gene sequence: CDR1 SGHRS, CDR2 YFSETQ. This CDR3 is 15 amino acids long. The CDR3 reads CASSLGGLSNQPQHF. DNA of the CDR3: TGCGCCAGCAGCTTGGGGGGATTGAGCAATCAGCCCCAGCATTTT. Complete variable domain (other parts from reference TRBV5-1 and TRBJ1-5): KAGVTQTPRYLIKTRGQQVTLSCSPISGHRSVSWYQQTPGQGLQFLFEYFSETQRNKGNFPGRFSGRQFSNSRSEMNVSTLELGDSALYLCASSLGGLSNQPQHFGDGTRLSIL.

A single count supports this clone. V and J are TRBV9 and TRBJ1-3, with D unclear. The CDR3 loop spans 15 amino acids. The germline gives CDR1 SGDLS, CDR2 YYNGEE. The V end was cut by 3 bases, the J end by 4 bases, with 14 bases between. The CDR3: CASSAFGFLGNTIYF. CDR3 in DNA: TGTGCCAGCAGCGCTTTTGGGTTCCTCGGAAACACCATATATTTT.

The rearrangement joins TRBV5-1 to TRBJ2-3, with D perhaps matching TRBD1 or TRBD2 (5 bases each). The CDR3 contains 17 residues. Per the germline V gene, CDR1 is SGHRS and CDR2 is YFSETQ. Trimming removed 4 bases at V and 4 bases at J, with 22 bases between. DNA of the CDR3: TGCGCCAGCAGCCCTCCCGGGACCCAAGGGGTAGCAGATACGCAGTATTTT. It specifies CASSPPGTQGVADTQYF.

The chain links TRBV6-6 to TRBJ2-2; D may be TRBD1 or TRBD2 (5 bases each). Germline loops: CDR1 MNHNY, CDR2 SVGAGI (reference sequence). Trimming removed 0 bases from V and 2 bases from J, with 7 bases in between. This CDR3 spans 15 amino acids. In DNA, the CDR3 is TGTGCCAGCAGTTACTCCGGGGCCAACACCGGGGAGCTGTTTTTT. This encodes CASSYSGANTGELFF.

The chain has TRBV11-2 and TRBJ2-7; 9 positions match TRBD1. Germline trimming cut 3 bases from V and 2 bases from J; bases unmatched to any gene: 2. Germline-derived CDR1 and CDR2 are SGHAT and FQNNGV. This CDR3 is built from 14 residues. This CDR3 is CASSFGTGTYEQYF. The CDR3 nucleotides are TGTGCCAGCAGCTTCGGGACAGGGACCTACGAGCAGTACTTC.

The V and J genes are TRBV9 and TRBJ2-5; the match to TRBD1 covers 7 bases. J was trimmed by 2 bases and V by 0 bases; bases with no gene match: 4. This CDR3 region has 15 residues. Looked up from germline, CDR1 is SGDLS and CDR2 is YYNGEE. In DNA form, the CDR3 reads TGTGCCAGCAGCGTAGATGTCAGGGGGCAAGAGACCCAGTACTTC. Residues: CASSVDVRGQETQYF.

The CDR3 spells CASTDRGYRTKMRSEKLFF. In DNA, the CDR3 is TGTGCCAGTACGGACAGGGGGTACAGGACGAAAATGCGGAGTGAAAAACTGTTTTTT. The rearrangement links TRBV19 to TRBJ1-4, with 10 bases lining up with TRBD1. The CDR3 extends over 19 amino acids. Unmatched junction bases numbered 21, after V lost 7 bases and J lost 7 bases. The germline V gene encodes CDR1 LNHDA and CDR2 SQIVND (reference sequence).

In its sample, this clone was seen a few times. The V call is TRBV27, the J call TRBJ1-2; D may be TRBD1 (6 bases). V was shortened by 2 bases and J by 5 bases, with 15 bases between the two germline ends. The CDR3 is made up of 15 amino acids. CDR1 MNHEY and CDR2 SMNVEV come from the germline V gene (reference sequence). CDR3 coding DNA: TGTGCCAGCAGTTTACGACCACCAGGGGTATATGGCTACACCTTC. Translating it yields CASSLRPPGVYGYTF.

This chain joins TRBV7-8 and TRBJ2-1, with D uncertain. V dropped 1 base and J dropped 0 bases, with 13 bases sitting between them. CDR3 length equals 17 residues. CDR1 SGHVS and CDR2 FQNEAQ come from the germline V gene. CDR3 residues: CASSLGSVVSSYNEQFF. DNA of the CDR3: TGTGCCAGCAGCTTAGGCAGTGTAGTAAGCTCCTACAATGAGCAGTTCTTC.

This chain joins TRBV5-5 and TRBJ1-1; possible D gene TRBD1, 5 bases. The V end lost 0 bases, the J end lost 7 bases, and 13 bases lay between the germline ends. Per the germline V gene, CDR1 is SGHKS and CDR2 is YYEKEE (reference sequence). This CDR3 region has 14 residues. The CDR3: CASSLEPGYLEAFF. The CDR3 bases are TGTGCCAGCAGCTTGGAGCCAGGGTATCTTGAAGCTTTCTTT.

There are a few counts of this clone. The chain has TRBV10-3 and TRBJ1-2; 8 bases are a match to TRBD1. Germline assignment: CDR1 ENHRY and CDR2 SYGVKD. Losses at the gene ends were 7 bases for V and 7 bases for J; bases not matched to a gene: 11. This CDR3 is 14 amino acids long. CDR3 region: CAITSGRGPSGYTF. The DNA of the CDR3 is TGTGCCATCACCTCGGGCAGGGGGCCGAGTGGCTACACCTTC.